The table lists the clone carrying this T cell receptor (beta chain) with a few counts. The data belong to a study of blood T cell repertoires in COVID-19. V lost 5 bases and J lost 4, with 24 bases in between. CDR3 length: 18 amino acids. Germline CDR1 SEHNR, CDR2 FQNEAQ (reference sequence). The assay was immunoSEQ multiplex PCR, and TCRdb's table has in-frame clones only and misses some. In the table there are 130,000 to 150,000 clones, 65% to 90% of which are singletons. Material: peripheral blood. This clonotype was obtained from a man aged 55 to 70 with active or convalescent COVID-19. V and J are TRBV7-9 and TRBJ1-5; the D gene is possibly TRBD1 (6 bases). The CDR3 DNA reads TGTGCCAGCAGCCCGCCTCCCGTATATACAGGGTTGAATCAGCCCCAGCATTTT. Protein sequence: CASSPPPVYTGLNQPQHF.